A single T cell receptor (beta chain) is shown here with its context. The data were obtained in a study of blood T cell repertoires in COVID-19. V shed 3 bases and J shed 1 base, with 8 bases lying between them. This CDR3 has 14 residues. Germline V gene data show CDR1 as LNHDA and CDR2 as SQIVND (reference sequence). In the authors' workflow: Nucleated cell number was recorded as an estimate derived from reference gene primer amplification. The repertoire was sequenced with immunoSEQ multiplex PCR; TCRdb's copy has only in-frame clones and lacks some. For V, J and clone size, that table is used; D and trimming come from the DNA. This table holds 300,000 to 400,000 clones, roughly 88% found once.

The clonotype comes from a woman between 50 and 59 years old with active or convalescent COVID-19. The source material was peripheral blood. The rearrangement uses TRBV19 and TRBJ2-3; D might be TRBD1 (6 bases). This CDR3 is CASSMTGGTDTQYF. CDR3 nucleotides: TGTGCCAGTAGTATGACAGGAGGCACAGATACGCAGTATTTT.